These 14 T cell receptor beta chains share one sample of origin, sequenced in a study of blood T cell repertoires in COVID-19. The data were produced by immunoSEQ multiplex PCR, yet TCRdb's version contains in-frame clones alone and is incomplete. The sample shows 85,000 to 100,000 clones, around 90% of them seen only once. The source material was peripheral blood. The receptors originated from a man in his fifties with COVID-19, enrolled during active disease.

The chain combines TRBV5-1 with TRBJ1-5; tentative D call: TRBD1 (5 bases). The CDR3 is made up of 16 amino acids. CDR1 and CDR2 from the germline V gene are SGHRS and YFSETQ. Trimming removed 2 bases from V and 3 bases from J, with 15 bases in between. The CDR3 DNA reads TGCGCCAGCAGCTTAATCCCTGGGGCCTCCAATCAGCCCCAGCATTTT. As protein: CASSLIPGASNQPQHF.

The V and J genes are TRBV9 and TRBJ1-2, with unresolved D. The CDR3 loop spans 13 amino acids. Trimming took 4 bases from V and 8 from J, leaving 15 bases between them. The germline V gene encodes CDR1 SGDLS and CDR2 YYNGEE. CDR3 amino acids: CASSPSESVGYTF. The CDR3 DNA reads TGTGCCAGCAGCCCGTCTGAGAGTGTCGGCTACACCTTC.

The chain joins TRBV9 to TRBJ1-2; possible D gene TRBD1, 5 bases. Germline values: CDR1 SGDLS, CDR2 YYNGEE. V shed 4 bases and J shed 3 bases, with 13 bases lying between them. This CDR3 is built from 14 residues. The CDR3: CASSLKWGDYGYTF. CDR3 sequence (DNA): TGTGCCAGCAGCCTAAAGTGGGGGGACTATGGCTACACCTTC. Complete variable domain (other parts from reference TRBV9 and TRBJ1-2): DSGVTQTPKHLITATGQRVTLRCSPRSGDLSVYWYQQSLDQGLQFLIQYYNGEERAKGNILERFSAQQFPDLHSELNLSSLELGDSALYFCASSLKWGDYGYTFGSGTRLTVV.

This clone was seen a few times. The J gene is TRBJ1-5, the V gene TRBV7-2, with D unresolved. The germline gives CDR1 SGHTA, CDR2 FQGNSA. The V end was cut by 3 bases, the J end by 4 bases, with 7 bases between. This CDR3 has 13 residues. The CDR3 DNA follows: TGTGCCAGCAGCTTTGGCCCAAATCAGCCCCAGCATTTT. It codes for CASSFGPNQPQHF.

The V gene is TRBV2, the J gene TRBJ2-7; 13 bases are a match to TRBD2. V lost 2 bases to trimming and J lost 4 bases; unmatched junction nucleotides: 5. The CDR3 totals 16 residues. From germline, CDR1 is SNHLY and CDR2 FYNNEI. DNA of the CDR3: TGTGCCAGCAGTGAAAAACTAGCGGGGGGGCCGTACGAGCAGTACTTC. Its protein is CASSEKLAGGPYEQYF.

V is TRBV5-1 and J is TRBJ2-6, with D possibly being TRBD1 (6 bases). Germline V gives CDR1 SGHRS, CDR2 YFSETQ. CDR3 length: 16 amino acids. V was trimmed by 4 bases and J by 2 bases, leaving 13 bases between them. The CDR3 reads CASSIEGVPGANVLTF. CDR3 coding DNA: TGCGCCAGCAGCATTGAGGGGGTTCCTGGGGCCAACGTCCTGACTTTC.

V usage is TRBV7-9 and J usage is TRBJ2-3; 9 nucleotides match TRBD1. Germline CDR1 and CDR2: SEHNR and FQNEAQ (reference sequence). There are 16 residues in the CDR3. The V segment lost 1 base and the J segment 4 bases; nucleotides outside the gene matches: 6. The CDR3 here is CASSLGWDRVADTQYF. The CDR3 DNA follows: TGTGCCAGCAGCTTAGGGTGGGACAGGGTGGCAGATACGCAGTATTTT.

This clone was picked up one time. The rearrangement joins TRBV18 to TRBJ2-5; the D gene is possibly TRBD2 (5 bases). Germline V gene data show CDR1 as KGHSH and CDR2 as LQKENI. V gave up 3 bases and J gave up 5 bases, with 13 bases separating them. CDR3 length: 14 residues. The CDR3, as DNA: TGTGCCAGCTCACCTAGTCTCGGAGGCGAGACCCAGTACTTC. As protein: CASSPSLGGETQYF.

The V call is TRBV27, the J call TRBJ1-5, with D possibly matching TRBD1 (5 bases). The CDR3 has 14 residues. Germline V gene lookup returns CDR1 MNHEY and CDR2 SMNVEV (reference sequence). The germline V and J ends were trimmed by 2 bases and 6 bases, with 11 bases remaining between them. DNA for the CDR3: TGTGCCAGCAGTTTAGGGCAGGGTAGTCAGCCCCAGCATTTT. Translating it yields CASSLGQGSQPQHF.

Here the CDR3 DNA reads TGTGCCAGCAGCCAAGACCTACTAGCCAAAAACATTCAGTACTTC. This translates into CASSQDLLAKNIQYF. V gene TRBV3-1 (or the pseudogene TRBV3-2) combines with J gene TRBJ2-4; D not resolved. The V and J ends lost 0 bases and 0 bases respectively, with 6 bases between them. Germline V CDR1 and CDR2: LGHDT, YNNKEL (reference sequence). This CDR3 has 15 amino acids.

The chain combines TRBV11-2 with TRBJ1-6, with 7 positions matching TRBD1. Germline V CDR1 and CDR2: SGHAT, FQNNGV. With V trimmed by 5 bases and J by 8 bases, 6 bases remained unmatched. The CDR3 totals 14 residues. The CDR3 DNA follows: TGTGCCAGCAGCGGAGACAGGGCCTATTCACCCCTCCACTTT. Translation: CASSGDRAYSPLHF.

DNA of the CDR3: TGTGCCAGCAGTTACTCGAACCCCAGGGTAGGCTACACCTTC. It yields the protein CASSYSNPRVGYTF. V usage is TRBV6-5 and J usage is TRBJ1-2; weak D call: TRBD1 (5 bases). The V end was cut by 0 bases, the J end by 8 bases, with 13 bases between. There are 14 residues in the CDR3. Germline lookup yields CDR1 MNHEY and CDR2 SVGAGI.

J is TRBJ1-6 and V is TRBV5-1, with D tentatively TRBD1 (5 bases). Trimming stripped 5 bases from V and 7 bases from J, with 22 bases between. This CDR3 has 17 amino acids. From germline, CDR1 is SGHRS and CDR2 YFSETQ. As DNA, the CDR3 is TGCGCCAGCAGTCCTTCGGCAGGGTCAAGCAGCAATTCACCCCTCCACTTT. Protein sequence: CASSPSAGSSSNSPLHF. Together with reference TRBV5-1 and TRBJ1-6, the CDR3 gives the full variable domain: KAGVTQTPRYLIKTRGQQVTLSCSPISGHRSVSWYQQTPGQGLQFLFEYFSETQRNKGNFPGRFSGRQFSNSRSEMNVSTLELGDSALYLCASSPSAGSSSNSPLHFGNGTRLTVT.

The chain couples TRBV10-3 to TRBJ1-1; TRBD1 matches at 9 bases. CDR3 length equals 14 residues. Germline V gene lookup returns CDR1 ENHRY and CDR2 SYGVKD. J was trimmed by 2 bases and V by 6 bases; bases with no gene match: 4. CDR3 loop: CAIRKDRGNTEAFF. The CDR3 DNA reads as TGTGCCATCAGAAAGGACAGGGGAAACACTGAAGCTTTCTTT.